The rows below give T cell receptor beta chains drawn from one sample of a study of blood T cell repertoires in COVID-19. Clones were sequenced by immunoSEQ multiplex PCR, and TCRdb holds only the in-frame ones, with some missing. The data show fewer than 300,000 clones, roughly 85% seen once. Source material: peripheral blood. The receptor set was obtained from a man aged 50 or older with active or convalescent COVID-19. CDR3s include the opening cysteine and the closing phenylalanine or tryptophan. Fields, in order: V gene, D gene, J gene, clone size, CDR3 DNA, CDR3 protein. D genes are given only for firm matches. Size values are once, few and many counts, or a class for expanded clones, and some rows have none.

V gene: TRBV5-1
D gene: TRBD2
J gene: TRBJ2-2
clone size: few
CDR3 DNA: TGCGCCAGCAGCCTAGGACTAGCGGGCGGGGAGCTGTTTTTT
CDR3 protein: CASSLGLAGGELFF

V gene: TRBV2
D gene: NA
J gene: TRBJ1-5
clone size: NA
CDR3 DNA: TGTGCCAGCAGTGAATGGACAGATAGCAATCAGCCCCAGCATTTT
CDR3 protein: CASSEWTDSNQPQHF

V gene: TRBV6-2/TRBV6-3
D gene: TRBD1
J gene: TRBJ1-5
clone size: NA
CDR3 DNA: TGTGCCAGCAGTCCGGGACAGGGGTTCAATCAGCCCCAGCATTTT
CDR3 protein: CASSPGQGFNQPQHF

V gene: TRBV18
D gene: NA
J gene: TRBJ1-3
clone size: NA
CDR3 DNA: TGTGCCAGCTCCCCGGCCCCCAGGACTGGAAACACCATATATTTT
CDR3 protein: CASSPAPRTGNTIYF

V gene: TRBV7-6
D gene: NA
J gene: TRBJ2-3
clone size: NA
CDR3 DNA: TGTGCCAGCAGCTTAATGGTGGTTACTAGGGCGGACACAGATACGCAGTATTTT
CDR3 protein: CASSLMVVTRADTDTQYF

V gene: TRBV27
D gene: NA
J gene: TRBJ2-7
clone size: NA
CDR3 DNA: TGTGCCAGCAAGGCGGCGGGCCTAAGCTCCTACGAGCAGTACTTC
CDR3 protein: CASKAAGLSSYEQYF

V gene: TRBV2
D gene: TRBD1
J gene: TRBJ2-7
clone size: NA
CDR3 DNA: TGTGCCAGCAGTGCCAACAGGGGCTACGAGCAGTACTTC
CDR3 protein: CASSANRGYEQYF

V gene: TRBV19
D gene: TRBD2
J gene: TRBJ2-1
clone size: NA
CDR3 DNA: TGTGCCAGTAGATCCGGGAGGGGTAGCGGGAGCTACAATGAGCAGTTCTTC
CDR3 protein: CASRSGRGSGSYNEQFF

V gene: TRBV6-2/TRBV6-3
D gene: TRBD2
J gene: TRBJ2-1
clone size: NA
CDR3 DNA: TGTGCCAGCAGTGGGCGACTAGCGGAATTAAATGAGCAGTTCTTC
CDR3 protein: CASSGRLAELNEQFF

V gene: TRBV20-1
D gene: NA
J gene: TRBJ1-4
clone size: NA
CDR3 DNA: TGCAGTGCTGAGCGACAGAAACTGTTTTTT
CDR3 protein: CSAERQKLFF

V gene: TRBV10-3
D gene: NA
J gene: TRBJ1-2
clone size: NA
CDR3 DNA: TGTGCCATCAGTGACACAGGCCGACCCGACTATGGCTACACCTTC
CDR3 protein: CAISDTGRPDYGYTF

V gene: TRBV20-1
D gene: NA
J gene: TRBJ2-3
clone size: NA
CDR3 DNA: TGCAGTGCTAGTCCTTTCACCGGGAGCGGCACAGATACGCAGTATTTT
CDR3 protein: CSASPFTGSGTDTQYF

V gene: TRBV7-9
D gene: NA
J gene: TRBJ2-1
clone size: once
CDR3 DNA: TGTGCCAGCAGCCTCCCGACCGGGATTGGGTACAATGAGCAGTTCTTC
CDR3 protein: CASSLPTGIGYNEQFF

V gene: TRBV18
D gene: NA
J gene: TRBJ2-1
clone size: NA
CDR3 DNA: TGTGCCAGCTCACCCCGCGGCCTTTTAGGGGTGGCCAATGAGCAGTTCTTC
CDR3 protein: CASSPRGLLGVANEQFF

V gene: TRBV15
D gene: TRBD1
J gene: TRBJ1-5
clone size: NA
CDR3 DNA: TGTGCCACCAGCAGAGATTTAATCACAGGGGGCAATCAGCCCCAGCATTTT
CDR3 protein: CATSRDLITGGNQPQHF

V gene: TRBV7-8
D gene: NA
J gene: TRBJ2-1
clone size: NA
CDR3 DNA: TGTGCCAGCAGCTTGGCAATAACCTACAATGAGCAGTTCTTC
CDR3 protein: CASSLAITYNEQFF

V gene: TRBV18
D gene: TRBD2
J gene: TRBJ2-1
clone size: NA
CDR3 DNA: TGTGCCAGCTCACAGGTCGCGGGAGTCTATTTAAATGAGCAGTTCTTC
CDR3 protein: CASSQVAGVYLNEQFF

V gene: TRBV27
D gene: TRBD2
J gene: TRBJ2-5
clone size: few
CDR3 DNA: TGTGCCAGCAGCCCGACTAGCGGGGGATTCCAAGAGACCCAGTACTTC
CDR3 protein: CASSPTSGGFQETQYF

V gene: TRBV7-9
D gene: TRBD2
J gene: TRBJ2-3
clone size: NA
CDR3 DNA: TGTGCCAGCAGCCCCACTAGCGGGGTCTTAGATACGCAGTATTTT
CDR3 protein: CASSPTSGVLDTQYF

V gene: TRBV5-1
D gene: NA
J gene: TRBJ1-5
clone size: NA
CDR3 DNA: TGCGCCAGCAGCTTGGAAGGGGGGGGCAATCAGCCCCAGCATTTT
CDR3 protein: CASSLEGGGNQPQHF

V gene: TRBV12-3/TRBV12-4
D gene: NA
J gene: TRBJ1-2
clone size: NA
CDR3 DNA: TGTGCCAGCACTTTGGGACAAACCTATGGCTACACCTTC
CDR3 protein: CASTLGQTYGYTF

V gene: TRBV13
D gene: NA
J gene: TRBJ2-7
clone size: NA
CDR3 DNA: TGTGCCAGCAGCCCGAGACAGGTTAGCTCCTACGAGCAGTACTTC
CDR3 protein: CASSPRQVSSYEQYF

V gene: TRBV18
D gene: TRBD1
J gene: TRBJ1-1
clone size: NA
CDR3 DNA: TGTGCCAGCTCATCCGGGACAGCCAATGAAGCTTTCTTT
CDR3 protein: CASSSGTANEAFF

V gene: TRBV5-4
D gene: TRBD1
J gene: TRBJ2-2
clone size: NA
CDR3 DNA: TGTGCCAGCAGCTTACCCGGGACAGGTAACACCGGGGAGCTGTTTTTT
CDR3 protein: CASSLPGTGNTGELFF

V gene: TRBV5-1
D gene: TRBD2
J gene: TRBJ2-4
clone size: NA
CDR3 DNA: TGCGCCAGCAGCCTTGGGAGGGCAGACATTCAGTACTTC
CDR3 protein: CASSLGRADIQYF

V gene: TRBV4-2
D gene: NA
J gene: TRBJ1-2
clone size: once
CDR3 DNA: TGTGCCAGCAGCCAGTCAAACTATGGCTACACCTTC
CDR3 protein: CASSQSNYGYTF

V gene: TRBV27
D gene: NA
J gene: TRBJ2-7
clone size: NA
CDR3 DNA: TGTGCCAGCAGTAACGACAGGACCTACGAGCAGTACTTC
CDR3 protein: CASSNDRTYEQYF

V gene: TRBV7-2
D gene: NA
J gene: TRBJ1-1
clone size: NA
CDR3 DNA: TGTGCCAGCAGCTTAGAGGGGCTCACTGAAGCTTTCTTT
CDR3 protein: CASSLEGLTEAFF

V gene: TRBV5-8
D gene: NA
J gene: TRBJ2-7
clone size: NA
CDR3 DNA: TGTGCCAGCAGCTTAGTGGGATTGGGGCTACGCTACGAGCAGTACTTC
CDR3 protein: CASSLVGLGLRYEQYF

V gene: TRBV15
D gene: NA
J gene: TRBJ1-3
clone size: few
CDR3 DNA: TGTGCCACCAGCAGGGCCGGACGGGAAAACACCATATATTTT
CDR3 protein: CATSRAGRENTIYF

V gene: TRBV23-1
D gene: TRBD1
J gene: TRBJ2-7
clone size: NA
CDR3 DNA: TGCGCCAGCACTCCTACCGGGGACAGACCCTACGAGCAGTACTTC
CDR3 protein: CASTPTGDRPYEQYF

V gene: TRBV12-3/TRBV12-4
D gene: NA
J gene: TRBJ1-1
clone size: NA
CDR3 DNA: TGTGCCAGCAGTTTTTACAGAGACACTGAAGCTTTCTTT
CDR3 protein: CASSFYRDTEAFF

V gene: TRBV11-2
D gene: NA
J gene: TRBJ1-3
clone size: NA
CDR3 DNA: TGTGCCAGCAGCTATGCCGGGACTCGGGGAAACACCATATATTTT
CDR3 protein: CASSYAGTRGNTIYF

V gene: TRBV6-6
D gene: TRBD2
J gene: TRBJ2-7
clone size: NA
CDR3 DNA: TGTGCCAGCGCGGGGAGCGGGAGGGAGGGCGAGCAGTACTTC
CDR3 protein: CASAGSGREGEQYF

V gene: TRBV30
D gene: NA
J gene: TRBJ1-1
clone size: NA
CDR3 DNA: TGTGCCTGGAGTGGGTTCAATGGGGCCACTGAAGCTTTCTTT
CDR3 protein: CAWSGFNGATEAFF

V gene: TRBV5-1
D gene: TRBD1
J gene: TRBJ2-7
clone size: NA
CDR3 DNA: TGCGCCAGCAGCACCGGGGACAGTAGATACGAGCAGTACTTC
CDR3 protein: CASSTGDSRYEQYF

V gene: TRBV7-3
D gene: TRBD2
J gene: TRBJ2-3
clone size: NA
CDR3 DNA: TGTGCCAGCATCATGGGACTAGCGGGGACAGATACGCAGTATTTT
CDR3 protein: CASIMGLAGTDTQYF

V gene: TRBV20-1
D gene: TRBD1
J gene: TRBJ2-1
clone size: NA
CDR3 DNA: TGCAGTGCTAGTATGAAAGGACAGGGGATGTATGAGCAGTTCTTC
CDR3 protein: CSASMKGQGMYEQFF

V gene: TRBV7-8
D gene: TRBD1
J gene: TRBJ2-2
clone size: NA
CDR3 DNA: TGTGCCAGCAGCTCGGGGCCGTGGACAGGGAACACCGGGGAGCTGTTTTTT
CDR3 protein: CASSSGPWTGNTGELFF

V gene: TRBV7-9
D gene: NA
J gene: TRBJ1-2
clone size: once
CDR3 DNA: TGTGCCAGCAGCTTAGCAGGCAGGGCTGAAGGCTACACCTTC
CDR3 protein: CASSLAGRAEGYTF

V gene: TRBV28
D gene: TRBD1
J gene: TRBJ2-7
clone size: NA
CDR3 DNA: TGTGCCAGCCACCGGGACAGGGCCTACGAGCAGTACTTC
CDR3 protein: CASHRDRAYEQYF

V gene: TRBV5-1
D gene: NA
J gene: TRBJ1-1
clone size: NA
CDR3 DNA: TGCGCCAGCAGCTTACAGGGTCTATCGACGGCGGGCACTGAAGCTTTCTTT
CDR3 protein: CASSLQGLSTAGTEAFF

V gene: TRBV6-5
D gene: NA
J gene: TRBJ2-1
clone size: NA
CDR3 DNA: TGTGCCAGCAGTTCTAACAATGAGCAGTTCTTC
CDR3 protein: CASSSNNEQFF

V gene: TRBV7-8
D gene: NA
J gene: TRBJ2-7
clone size: NA
CDR3 DNA: TGTGCCAGCAGCGCCCCGGGTGGAGAGCAGTACTTC
CDR3 protein: CASSAPGGEQYF

V gene: TRBV4-2
D gene: TRBD1
J gene: TRBJ1-4
clone size: once
CDR3 DNA: TGTGCCAGCAGCCATCCCTGGGGCGACAGGGCCCCTGAAAAACTGTTTTTT
CDR3 protein: CASSHPWGDRAPEKLFF

V gene: TRBV5-4
D gene: TRBD1
J gene: TRBJ2-2
clone size: NA
CDR3 DNA: TGTGCCAGCAGCTTGGCCCGCGGACAGGGGGCTAACAGGGTGCTGTTTTTT
CDR3 protein: CASSLARGQGANRVLFF

V gene: TRBV11-2
D gene: NA
J gene: TRBJ1-3
clone size: NA
CDR3 DNA: TGTGCCAGCAGCCCGGGACAATCCTCTGGAAACACCATATATTTT
CDR3 protein: CASSPGQSSGNTIYF

V gene: TRBV11-2
D gene: NA
J gene: TRBJ2-2
clone size: NA
CDR3 DNA: TGTGCCAGCAGCCGCCAGACGCAGGCCGGGGAGCTGTTTTTT
CDR3 protein: CASSRQTQAGELFF

V gene: TRBV11-2
D gene: NA
J gene: TRBJ2-1
clone size: NA
CDR3 DNA: TGTGCCAGCAGCCCTAGGACAGGGTACGGGGGGAATGAGCAGTTCTTC
CDR3 protein: CASSPRTGYGGNEQFF

V gene: TRBV6-6
D gene: NA
J gene: TRBJ2-7
clone size: NA
CDR3 DNA: TGTGCCAGCAGTTACCAGCAGGGAACCAGAGACCACGAGCAGTACTTC
CDR3 protein: CASSYQQGTRDHEQYF

V gene: TRBV4-1
D gene: NA
J gene: TRBJ2-2
clone size: NA
CDR3 DNA: TGCGCCAGCAGCCAAGATAGTTATGAGTCCCACGGGGAGCTGTTTTTT
CDR3 protein: CASSQDSYESHGELFF

V gene: TRBV11-2
D gene: TRBD2
J gene: TRBJ2-5
clone size: NA
CDR3 DNA: TGTGCCAGCAGCGCCCAACCGGGACTAGCGGGAAACGAGACCCAGTACTTC
CDR3 protein: CASSAQPGLAGNETQYF

V gene: TRBV30
D gene: NA
J gene: TRBJ2-7
clone size: few
CDR3 DNA: TGTGCCCTAGAACTGGACGAGCAGTACTTC
CDR3 protein: CALELDEQYF

V gene: TRBV30
D gene: TRBD2
J gene: TRBJ2-7
clone size: NA
CDR3 DNA: TGTGCCTGGAGTATTGGGCGGGAGGTCTACGAGCAGTACTTC
CDR3 protein: CAWSIGREVYEQYF